Listed below are T cell receptor beta chains from one sample, sequenced in a study of T cells in Graves' hyperthyroidism and ophthalmopathy. TCRdb called the multiplex PCR reads again in MiXCR, with one record for every CDR3 protein. This sample carries roughly 640,000 distinct CDR3 sequences, more than 15% of them seen once, and the ten largest clones take roughly 3%. Sample: blood. Every receptor here comes from a woman between 40 and 55 years old with Graves' ophthalmopathy. CDR3s include the opening cysteine and the closing phenylalanine or tryptophan. The D gene is left open where the match is weak. Not every row has a clone size; where given, it reads once, few, many or a size class.

D	V	length	size	J	CDR3	DNA
-	TRBV6-1	14	few	TRBJ2-1	CASGDVSSYNEQFF	TGTGCCAGCGGGGACGTGTCCTCCTACAATGAGCAGTTCTTC
-	TRBV9	15	-	TRBJ2-1	CASSVRGRNYNEQFF	TGTGCCAGCAGCGTGAGGGGGAGGAACTACAATGAGCAGTTCTTC
-	TRBV20-1	15	-	TRBJ2-3	CSASRGSGRGDTQYF	TGCAGTGCTAGTAGGGGTTCGGGGCGTGGAGATACGCAGTATTTT
-	TRBV20-1	14	few	TRBJ1-5	CSARGGKAHQPQHF	TGCAGTGCTAGAGGGGGGAAAGCCCATCAGCCCCAGCATTTT
-	TRBV2	15	few	TRBJ2-4	CASKLGLIPKNIQYF	TGTGCCAGCAAGCTCGGACTAATCCCCAAAAACATTCAGTACTTC
-	TRBV28	15	few	TRBJ2-7	CASNSPPGHRGEQYF	TGTGCCAGCAATTCGCCCCCGGGACACCGTGGAGAGCAGTACTTC
-	TRBV4-1	14	few	TRBJ1-5	CASSQDLGYQPQHF	TGCGCCAGCAGCCAAGATTTGGGATATCAGCCCCAGCATTTT
-	TRBV5-1	13	many	TRBJ1-4	CASRYPGSEKLFF	TGCGCCAGCCGCTATCCAGGGTCAGAAAAACTGTTTTTT
TRBD2	TRBV3-1	16	few	TRBJ2-5	CASSHWRLAGAETQYF	TGTGCCAGCAGCCACTGGAGACTAGCGGGAGCAGAGACCCAGTACTTC
-	TRBV20-1	15	-	TRBJ2-3	CSATGLGGRTDTQYF	TGCAGTGCTACCGGATTAGGGGGAAGGACAGATACGCAGTATTTT
-	TRBV3-1	15	many	TRBJ1-1	CASSQGTAFTTEAFF	TGTGCCAGCAGCCAGGGAACAGCATTTACCACTGAAGCTTTCTTT
TRBD1	TRBV7-6	15	few	TRBJ2-3	CASSKTGAGADTQYF	TGTGCCAGCAGCAAGACAGGGGCTGGAGCAGATACGCAGTATTTT
-	TRBV5-6	13	few	TRBJ2-3	CASSIPGPDTQYF	TGTGCCAGCAGCATTCCGGGGCCAGATACGCAGTATTTT
TRBD2	TRBV20-1	19	-	TRBJ2-7	CSASPRSLAGAHLVREQYF	TGCAGTGCTAGTCCCCGATCCCTAGCGGGAGCCCACCTTGTGAGGGAGCAGTACTTC
TRBD1	TRBV18	16	many	TRBJ2-3	CASSPTGQGNTDTQYF	TGTGCCAGCTCACCAACGGGACAGGGCAACACAGATACGCAGTATTTT
TRBD2	TRBV12-3/TRBV12-4	18	few	TRBJ2-6	CASTAGGGKASGANVLTF	TGTGCCAGCACAGCCGGGGGGGGTAAAGCTTCTGGGGCCAACGTCCTGACTTTC
TRBD1	TRBV27	15	many	TRBJ2-7	CASSPTGTGGYEQYF	TGTGCCAGCAGTCCGACCGGGACAGGGGGCTACGAGCAGTACTTC
-	TRBV9	13	many	TRBJ2-5	CASSVEGEETQYF	TGTGCCAGCAGCGTAGAGGGAGAAGAGACCCAGTACTTC
-	TRBV7-8	15	many	TRBJ1-5	CASSLEDGHNQPQHF	TGTGCCAGCAGCTTAGAGGACGGTCACAATCAGCCCCAGCATTTT
-	TRBV5-1	14	many	TRBJ2-7	CASSLGTSFYEQYF	TGCGCCAGCAGCTTGGGGACAAGCTTCTACGAGCAGTACTTC
-	TRBV7-8	16	many	TRBJ2-1	CASSLVRLASYNEQFF	TGTGCCAGCAGCTTAGTGCGGCTAGCCTCCTACAATGAGCAGTTCTTC
TRBD1	TRBV7-3	17	few	TRBJ1-5	CAKNRDRGLWSNQPQHF	TGTGCCAAGAACCGGGACAGGGGTTTATGGAGCAATCAGCCCCAGCATTTT
TRBD1	TRBV5-1	14	many	TRBJ1-1	CASSGPTGAPRAFF	TGCGCCAGCAGCGGACCGACAGGGGCGCCAAGAGCTTTCTTT
-	TRBV19	14	few	TRBJ2-1	CASSIVGQLSEQFF	TGTGCCAGTAGTATAGTCGGCCAACTCAGTGAGCAGTTCTTC
TRBD1	TRBV7-9	15	many	TRBJ1-4	CAIPKLDRGQEKLFF	TGTGCCATCCCGAAGCTGGACAGGGGGCAGGAAAAACTGTTTTTT
TRBD1	TRBV29-1	14	-	TRBJ1-4	CSAPGQDPNEKLFF	TGCAGCGCCCCGGGACAGGACCCCAATGAAAAACTGTTTTTT
-	TRBV5-1	16	few	TRBJ2-5	CASSLVGVASQETQYF	TGCGCCAGCAGCTTGGTTGGGGTGGCGAGCCAAGAGACCCAGTACTTC
TRBD2	TRBV9	15	few	TRBJ2-7	CASSPRLAGVQEQYF	TGTGCCAGCAGCCCTCGCCTAGCGGGAGTTCAGGAGCAGTACTTC
-	TRBV20-1	14	many	TRBJ2-1	CSARAPRVVDEQFF	TGCAGTGCTAGAGCCCCTAGGGTGGTGGATGAGCAGTTCTTC
-	TRBV20-1	14	-	TRBJ2-1	CSAWEGGGYNEQFF	TGCAGTGCCTGGGAGGGGGGGGGGTACAATGAGCAGTTCTTC
-	TRBV5-1	17	-	TRBJ1-3	CASSLAEQGGPGNTIYF	TGCGCCAGCAGCTTGGCCGAACAGGGCGGACCTGGAAACACCATATATTTT
TRBD1	TRBV6-1	14	many	TRBJ1-1	CASSWDRGRIEAFF	TGTGCCAGCAGCTGGGACAGGGGGCGCATTGAAGCTTTCTTT
-	TRBV20-1	16	-	TRBJ2-3	CSATGARDGFTDTQYF	TGCAGTGCTACGGGGGCGAGGGACGGATTCACAGATACGCAGTATTTT
TRBD1	TRBV5-4	16	-	TRBJ2-3	CASSTQNQGVADTQYF	TGTGCCAGCAGTACCCAAAACCAGGGGGTCGCAGATACGCAGTATTTT
-	TRBV28	15	-	TRBJ1-1	CASSLINLRGSGAFF	TGTGCCAGCAGTTTAATTAACCTTCGAGGGAGTGGAGCTTTCTTT
-	TRBV11-2	15	many	TRBJ1-4	CASSLPGAGRQKLFF	TGTGCCAGCAGCTTACCCGGCGCAGGGAGGCAAAAACTGTTTTTT
TRBD2	TRBV3-1	16	many	TRBJ2-3	CASSHAGGPGADTQYF	TGTGCCAGCAGCCACGCGGGGGGGCCCGGAGCAGATACGCAGTATTTT
-	TRBV18	14	many	TRBJ2-1	CASSRLPSYNEQFF	TGTGCCAGCTCACGACTCCCCTCCTACAATGAGCAGTTCTTC
TRBD1	TRBV28	17	few	TRBJ2-2	CASSVHGTGGLDGELFF	TGTGCCAGCAGCGTACATGGGACAGGGGGTTTGGACGGGGAGCTGTTTTTT
-	TRBV28	15	many	TRBJ1-1	CASSLSIGEGYEAFF	TGTGCCAGCAGTTTGTCTATAGGGGAGGGTTATGAAGCTTTCTTT
TRBD2	TRBV24-1	16	-	TRBJ2-3	CATSDPETSGGYTQYF	TGTGCCACCAGTGATCCGGAGACTAGCGGGGGGTATACGCAGTATTTT
TRBD1	TRBV6-1	16	many	TRBJ2-1	CASSEASGTGGNEQFF	TGTGCCAGCAGTGAAGCTTCCGGGACAGGGGGCAATGAGCAGTTCTTC
TRBD2	TRBV20-1	13	few	TRBJ2-3	CSILAGFTIPQYF	TGCAGCATACTAGCGGGCTTCACTATTCCGCAGTATTTT
-	TRBV30	14	many	TRBJ2-3	CAWSSSLSTDTQYF	TGTGCCTGGAGTTCAAGCCTAAGCACAGATACGCAGTATTTT
-	TRBV4-1	17	few	TRBJ1-5	CASSQGGRGFSNQPQHF	TGCGCCAGCAGCCAAGGGGGCAGGGGTTTTAGCAATCAGCCCCAGCATTTT
-	TRBV7-9	17	-	TRBJ2-6	CASSTVGGAVGANVLTF	TGTGCCAGCAGCACCGTCGGGGGCGCGGTTGGGGCCAACGTCCTGACTTTC
-	TRBV2	15	many	TRBJ2-1	CASSVEQGVSNEQFF	TGTGCCAGCAGTGTGGAACAGGGTGTATCCAATGAGCAGTTCTTC
-	TRBV28	11	many	TRBJ2-3	CASGKGGTQYF	TGTGCCAGCGGGAAGGGGGGTACGCAGTATTTT